Shown below are 26 T cell receptor beta chains from a single sample sequenced in a study of cytomegalovirus exposure and HLA in healthy donors. In the PCR, 60 Vbeta and 13 Jbeta primers were used. TCRdb's copy holds only in-frame clones and misses some; the assay was immunoSEQ multiplex PCR. This table has 150,000 to 200,000 clones, roughly 81% appearing once. Sequencing was carried out using PBMCs. The source of these receptors is a woman between 18 and 30 years old in good health and CMV-seropositive.

The rearrangement joins TRBV7-2 to TRBJ2-1, with TRBD2 as a possible D gene (5 bases). The CDR3 is made up of 14 amino acids. Germline-derived CDR1 and CDR2 are SGHTA and FQGNSA. The V end was cut by 6 bases, the J end by 8 bases, with 17 bases between. CDR3 DNA sequence: TGTGCCAGCAGGACGACTACCCTTAGTCATGAGCAGTTCTTC. Encoded protein: CASRTTTLSHEQFF.

J is TRBJ1-5 and V is TRBV4-1; TRBD1 matches at 10 bases. Germline V gene data show CDR1 as MGHRA and CDR2 as YSYEKL. The CDR3 totals 15 residues. V lost 4 bases and J lost 7; bases outside the gene matches: 7. In DNA form, the CDR3 reads TGCGCCAGCAGCCGCTTGACAGGGGGCGGACAGCCCCAGCATTTT. It codes for CASSRLTGGGQPQHF.

J is TRBJ1-2 and V is TRBV6-1, with a weak D call TRBD1 (6 bases). The CDR3 covers 16 residues. Trimming pared 2 bases from V and 7 bases from J, leaving 20 bases between. Germline V gene sequence: CDR1 MNHNS, CDR2 SASEGT. CDR3: CASSEMVGGAAAGYTF. CDR3 coding DNA: TGTGCCAGCAGTGAAATGGTTGGGGGCGCAGCTGCTGGCTACACCTTC.

The V gene is TRBV4-2, the J gene TRBJ2-3; no clear D gene. Germline V gene data show CDR1 as LGHNA and CDR2 as YNFKEQ. With 2 bases removed from V and 8 bases from J, the gap between germline ends came to 11 bases. This CDR3 has 13 residues. CDR3 DNA: TGTGCCAGCAGCCAAACCAACCTCGGTACGCAGTATTTT. Protein sequence: CASSQTNLGTQYF.

The chain employs TRBV2 and TRBJ2-3, with 14 bases fitting TRBD2. The germline CDR1 and CDR2 sequences are SNHLY and FYNNEI. This CDR3 has 17 amino acids. The J segment lost 2 bases and the V segment lost 4 bases, leaving 5 bases of the junction unmatched. This CDR3 reads CASSGRLAGGITDTQYF. Here the CDR3 DNA reads TGTGCCAGCAGTGGACGACTAGCGGGGGGGATCACAGATACGCAGTATTTT.

The chain carries TRBV5-5 and TRBJ1-3; no firm D call. CDR3 length: 11 residues. Deletions cut 2 bases from V and 7 bases from J, with 4 bases between. Germline V gene lookup returns CDR1 SGHKS and CDR2 YYEKEE (reference sequence). CDR3 amino acids: CASSFMNTIYF. The DNA of the CDR3 is TGTGCCAGCAGCTTCATGAACACCATATATTTT.

The chain uses TRBV9 and TRBJ2-5, with D perhaps TRBD1 (6 bases). CDR3 size: 14 residues. Trimming shortened V by 1 base and J by 5 bases, and 12 bases separated the two germline ends. The germline gives CDR1 SGDLS, CDR2 YYNGEE. The CDR3 region is CASSVRGGIETQYF. The CDR3 coding sequence is TGTGCCAGCAGCGTACGTGGGGGCATTGAGACCCAGTACTTC.

The chain is built from TRBV5-6 and TRBJ1-2, with D uncertain. Germline loops: CDR1 SGHDT, CDR2 YYEEEE. Trimming took 0 bases from V and 4 from J, leaving 19 bases between them. The CDR3 sequence is 17 residues long. The CDR3 region is CASSLEISRPLAYGYTF. CDR3 coding DNA: TGTGCCAGCAGCTTGGAAATCAGCAGGCCTTTGGCCTATGGCTACACCTTC.

The V and J genes are TRBV11-1 and TRBJ1-2; D gene unclear. CDR1 and CDR2 from the germline V gene are SGHAT and FQDESV (reference sequence). The CDR3 has 17 amino acids. Trimming removed 6 bases at V and 3 bases at J, with 23 bases between. The CDR3 here is CASRDPAAPGGDYGYTF. DNA of the CDR3: TGTGCCAGCAGAGACCCGGCCGCCCCCGGCGGGGACTATGGCTACACCTTC.

The chain carries TRBV29-1 and TRBJ2-3, with D possibly TRBD1 on 6 matching bases. The CDR3 sequence is 14 residues long. V was cut by 3 bases and J by 4 bases, with 14 bases left in between. The germline V gene encodes CDR1 SQVTM and CDR2 ANQGSEA. The CDR3, as DNA: TGCAGCGTTGATCAGACAGGCCCGGCAGATACGCAGTATTTT. This codes for CSVDQTGPADTQYF.

The CDR3 loop reads CASTAAGDYSNQPQHF. The CDR3 DNA sequence: TGTGCCAGCACTGCCGCCGGAGACTATAGCAATCAGCCCCAGCATTTT. V is TRBV19 and J is TRBJ1-5, with D hard to call. The V end lost 9 bases, the J end lost 0 bases, and 18 bases lay between the germline ends. Germline V gives CDR1 LNHDA, CDR2 SQIVND (reference sequence). The CDR3 has 16 residues. Filled out from reference TRBV19 and TRBJ1-5, the complete variable domain reads DGGITQSPKYLFRKEGQNVTLSCEQNLNHDAMYWYRQDPGQGLRLIYYSQIVNDFQKGDIAEGYSVSREKKESFPLTVTSAQKNPTAFYLCASTAAGDYSNQPQHFGDGTRLSIL.

The DNA for the CDR3 is TGTGCCAGCAGCCGGGAGGGCGCGGTCACAGATACGCAGTATTTT. Its translation is CASSREGAVTDTQYF. The chain is built from TRBV6-4 and TRBJ2-3, with 8 bases matching TRBD2. Trimming at V came to 6 bases and at J to 2 bases, leaving 7 bases not matched to a gene. This CDR3 has 15 residues. Germline values: CDR1 MRHNA, CDR2 SNTAGT.

This clone appeared a few times. The chain employs TRBV20-1 and TRBJ1-5; possible D gene TRBD1, 5 bases. CDR1 and CDR2 from the germline V gene are DFQATT and SNEGSKA (reference sequence). This CDR3 region has 11 residues. The ends were cut back, 3 bases at V and 10 bases at J, with 10 bases in the middle. CDR3 DNA: TGCAGTGCTAGCACCGGGGGACCCCAGCATTTT. This translates into CSASTGGPQHF.

The table lists this clone with a count of one. CDR3 sequence reads: CASSQLTPRDEQYF. CDR3 bases: TGTGCCAGCAGCCAATTAACGCCTAGAGACGAGCAGTACTTC. The V and J genes are TRBV14 and TRBJ2-7; D call uncertain. CDR3 length: 14 amino acids. Germline loops: CDR1 SGHDN, CDR2 FVKESK. V gave up 2 bases and J gave up 5 bases, with 13 bases separating them. The variable domain in full, with the rest retrieved from reference TRBV14 and TRBJ2-7, is EAGVTQFPSHSVIEKGQTVTLRCDPISGHDNLYWYRRVMGKEIKFLLHFVKESKQDESGMPNNRFLAERTGGTYSTLKVQPAELEDSGVYFCASSQLTPRDEQYFGPGTRLTVT.

The chain combines TRBV5-1 with TRBJ1-6; 8 nucleotides align to TRBD1. Per germline, CDR1 SGHRS and CDR2 YFSETQ. With V trimmed by 7 bases and J by 7 bases, 10 bases remained unmatched. This CDR3 region has 15 residues. CDR3 loop: CASRPGQGTNSPLHF. The CDR3 nucleotides are TGCGCCAGCCGACCCGGACAGGGAACGAATTCACCCCTCCACTTT.

V usage is TRBV5-1 and J usage is TRBJ2-7; D is uncertain. The V end lost 4 bases, the J end lost 3 bases, and 8 bases lay between the germline ends. The CDR3 length is 12 residues. The germline CDR1 and CDR2 sequences are SGHRS and YFSETQ. This chain's CDR3 is CASSPDNYEQYF. The CDR3 nucleotides are TGCGCCAGCAGCCCCGACAACTACGAGCAGTACTTC. Together with reference TRBV5-1 and TRBJ2-7, the CDR3 gives the full variable domain: KAGVTQTPRYLIKTRGQQVTLSCSPISGHRSVSWYQQTPGQGLQFLFEYFSETQRNKGNFPGRFSGRQFSNSRSEMNVSTLELGDSALYLCASSPDNYEQYFGPGTRLTVT.

The chain couples TRBV7-8 to TRBJ2-3; no clear D. Germline V gives CDR1 SGHVS, CDR2 FQNEAQ. This CDR3 has 14 amino acids. Trimming removed 2 bases at V and 3 bases at J, with 9 bases between. CDR3 loop: CASSLNPLTDTQYF. The CDR3 nucleotides read TGTGCCAGCAGCTTAAATCCCTTGACAGATACGCAGTATTTT.

V gene TRBV28 combines with J gene TRBJ1-1, with 10 nucleotides matching TRBD1. Germline V gene data show CDR1 as MDHEN and CDR2 as SYDVKM. The CDR3 runs to 15 residues. The junction had 9 bases not matched to a gene; V was cut back by 6 bases and J by 5 bases. CDR3 amino acids: CASRKDRGLVTEAFF. CDR3 in DNA: TGTGCCAGCAGGAAGGACAGGGGGTTAGTGACTGAAGCTTTCTTT.

The V and J genes are TRBV30 and TRBJ2-3, with a possible D match to TRBD2 (5 bases). This CDR3 has 12 residues. CDR1 and CDR2 from the germline V gene are GTSNPN and SVGIG (reference sequence). Deletions cut 1 base from V and 3 bases from J, with 5 bases between. Here the CDR3 DNA reads TGTGCCTGGAGTGGAGGGACAGATACGCAGTATTTT. It encodes CAWSGGTDTQYF.

V is TRBV7-9 and J is TRBJ1-1, with TRBD1 matching 7 bases. There are 18 residues in the CDR3. From germline, CDR1 is SEHNR and CDR2 FQNEAQ (reference sequence). Trimming at V came to 4 bases and at J to 3 bases, leaving 17 bases not matched to a gene. CDR3 amino acids: CASSSPPSPDRVHTEAFF. In nucleotides, the CDR3 is TGTGCCAGCAGCTCGCCCCCATCTCCCGACAGGGTCCACACTGAAGCTTTCTTT.

This chain joins TRBV7-8 and TRBJ2-2; 8 bases are shared with TRBD1. Germline CDR1 is SGHVS and CDR2 is FQNEAQ. With V trimmed by 7 bases and J by 6 bases, 7 bases remained unmatched. This CDR3 has 14 residues. The CDR3, as DNA: TGTGCCAGCACTCAGGGGGCCTCCTCCGGGGAGCTGTTTTTT. Translating it yields CASTQGASSGELFF.

The chain is built from TRBV4-3 and TRBJ1-1; TRBD1 matches 10 bases. Germline CDR1 LGHNA, CDR2 YSLEER. This CDR3 region has 14 residues. The junction had 3 bases not matched to a gene; V was cut back by 4 bases and J by 4 bases. The CDR3 is CASSPGQGSTEAFF. The CDR3, as DNA: TGCGCCAGCAGCCCGGGACAGGGGTCCACTGAAGCTTTCTTT.

This chain joins TRBV7-2 and TRBJ2-1, with TRBD2 matching over 10 bases. J gave up 4 bases and V 1 base, and 4 bases lay outside the gene matches. This CDR3 has 16 amino acids. Germline assignment: CDR1 SGHTA and CDR2 FQGNSA. CDR3 in DNA: TGTGCCAGCAGCTTAGAGCTAGCGGGGGCTTACAATGAGCAGTTCTTC. It translates to CASSLELAGAYNEQFF. Based on the CDR3 plus reference TRBV7-2 and TRBJ2-1, the full variable domain is GAGVSQSPSNKVTEKGKDVELRCDPISGHTALYWYRQSLGQGLEFLIYFQGNSAPDKSGLPSDRFSAERTGGSVSTLTIQRTQQEDSAVYLCASSLELAGAYNEQFFGPGTRLTVL.

The J gene is TRBJ2-1, the V gene TRBV9; 8 nucleotides align to TRBD2. This CDR3 spans 15 amino acids. Looked up from germline, CDR1 is SGDLS and CDR2 is YYNGEE. V lost 4 bases and J lost 8; bases outside the gene matches: 11. The CDR3 nucleotides are TGTGCCAGCAGCATGACGGGGGGGCTGAGAGATGAGCAGTTCTTC. Translated: CASSMTGGLRDEQFF.

V gene TRBV18 combines with J gene TRBJ1-1; TRBD1 aligns across 9 bases. Germline CDR1 is KGHSH and CDR2 is LQKENI. The CDR3 consists of 16 residues. With 4 bases clipped from V and 1 base from J, the junction kept 7 bases outside the gene matches. The CDR3 DNA sequence: TGTGCCAGCTCACGAAGAGCGGGACAGGGGAACACTGAAGCTTTCTTT. Translation gives CASSRRAGQGNTEAFF.

The V call is TRBV5-6, the J call TRBJ2-1; 8 bases align to TRBD1. Germline V gene data show CDR1 as SGHDT and CDR2 as YYEEEE. CDR3 length: 17 amino acids. The V segment lost 3 bases and the J segment 2 bases; nucleotides outside the gene matches: 10. CDR3 coding DNA: TGTGCCAGCAGCTCTTACCGAGACAGGGGACCCTACAATGAGCAGTTCTTC. It is translated as CASSSYRDRGPYNEQFF.